This T cell receptor beta chain was identified during a study of monozygotic twins with inflammatory bowel disease. For each CDR3 protein, TCRdb gives one entry from its re-call of the 5' RACE reads, without DNA. The repertoire shows fewer than 550,000 distinct CDR3 sequences; the top ten hold more than 2%. CDR1 is SNHLY and CDR2 is FYNNEI in the germline V gene. The CDR3 has 16 residues. The V and J genes are TRBV2 and TRBJ1-1. Source material: blood. The sequence derives from a human donor with ulcerative colitis or Crohn's disease, or a healthy co-twin of an affected twin (not recorded which). The CDR3: CASSEGQVGLNTEAFF.